This T cell receptor (beta chain) is drawn from a study of T cells in localized non-small cell lung cancer (dated by TCRdb to the early 2020s). As for the study more broadly: The study examined T cell repertoires in roughly 240 patients with early-stage NSCLC and compared tumors with uninvolved tumor-adjacent lungs. The cohort was made up of about 240 treatment-naive NSCLC patients whose localized lung tumors had been resected. Of the NSCLC patients, around 140 were male and 107 were female, and the mean age was approximately 69 years. Beyond this particular receptor, the publication reports: Higher T cell density in blood was associated with longer overall survival, whereas higher clonality in adjacent lung was associated with shorter survival. Of the top 100 tumor clones, a median of around 57 were detected in paired uninvolved adjacent lung; around 27 were also among that lung's top 100. Because the study design was exploratory, TCR variables were selected using unadjusted p-values without false-discovery rate correction. Uninvolved tumor-adjacent lung showed the highest T cell clonality, higher than tumor, which suggests more focused antigenic responses in the uninvolved tumor-adjacent lung. Because multi-region tumor sequencing was not done, intratumor heterogeneity could not be ruled out.

At diagnosis, peripheral blood, uninvolved tumor-adjacent lung and tumor were collected and stored as a combination of fresh-frozen and FFPE material. Blood samples were analyzed as peripheral blood mononuclear cells for TCR repertoire profiling. Of note for this clone: Its antigen remains unidentified. Per-nucleotide qualities are absent, and no much larger clonotype sits a single base away.

The CDR3 spans 11 residues, from the cysteine through the phenylalanine. The read is trimmed to its CDR3 DNA, 33 bases read in frame from base 1. The CDR1 and CDR2 encoded by the germline V gene (reference sequence) are GTSNPN and SVGIG. Between the V and J ends, shortened by 3 bases and 3 bases respectively, the junction contains 6 bases. The immunoSEQ Assay was used to sequence TCR beta CDR3 regions from DNA. In the original analysis: T cell density was computed as TCR beta template counts normalized to usable DNA estimated by amplifying housekeeping genes. Richness was estimated using the preseqR package, with extrapolation to 400,000 templates for PBMC samples and to 120,000 templates for tissue samples. Clonality was defined by subtracting Pielou's evenness from one. Tissue-enriched TCRs were identified by differential abundance testing using productive amino-acid clonotypes, minimum total count 5 and alpha 0.1. The Jaccard Index and the Morisita Overlap Index were used to measure repertoire overlap between compartments. TCR beta CDR3s were clustered by GLIPH together with public tetramer-defined viral CDR3s, and at least three viral sequences plus V-gene enrichment were required for viral motifs. Held by TCRdb, this immuneACCESS table contains in-frame sequences only and omits some clones. Under half of the omission traces to an unresolved V gene where checked; the cause of the rest is unknown. V, J and clone size are those of that table, while D and trimming were read from the DNA. Here the sample has roughly 38,000 clones; roughly 82% occur a single time. The biggest ten clones account for roughly 17% of the sample.

The sequences come from peripheral blood, collected before any cancer treatment. The TCR comes from a male donor at least 60 years old with stage III squamous cell lung carcinoma. The V gene is TRBV30 and the J gene is TRBJ2-7, with the D gene not confidently named. CDR3 region: CAWSKNYEQYF. The nucleotides are TGTGCCTGGAGCAAGAACTACGAGCAGTACTTC. Beyond the CDR3, the reference TRBV30 and TRBJ2-7 genes provide the residues; the full variable domain reads: SQTIHQWPATLVQPVGSPLSLECTVEGTSNPNLYWYRQAAGRGLQLLFYSVGIGQISSEVPQNLSASRPQDRQFILSSKKLLLSDSGFYLCAWSKNYEQYFGPGTRLTVT.